This is a list of T cell receptor beta chains from one sample in a study of T cell repertoires in cytomegalovirus infection. TCRdb processed the reads anew with MiXCR; each CDR3 protein has one entry. The sample holds some 150,000 distinct CDR3 sequences, 32% seen once. The antigens these receptors bind are not known. The source was CD8+ T cells from cultured PBMCs, collected from culture after CMV antigen stimulation. These receptors originate from a human donor in good health (CMV status not recorded). Some clones in this sample may be carry-over from other donors' samples. The CDR3 runs from the conserved cysteine through the conserved F or W. D genes are given only for firm matches. Not every row has a clone size; where given, it reads once, few, many or a size class.

clone_size	v_call	d_call	j_call	cdr3_aa	cdr3_nt
NA	TRBV28	NA	TRBJ2-7	CASRTPGEYEQYF	TGTGCCAGCAGAACGCCAGGGGAATACGAGCAGTACTTC
NA	TRBV5-6	NA	TRBJ2-1	CASSLADLQQFF	TGTGCCAGCAGCTTGGCTGACCTCCAGCAGTTCTTC
few	TRBV19	NA	TRBJ2-3	CASQDNLLLYTQYF	TGTGCCAGCCAGGACAACCTACTTTTATATACGCAGTATTTT
few	TRBV28	NA	TRBJ1-4	CASSFSSTNEKLFF	TGTGCCAGCAGTTTCAGCTCAACTAATGAAAAACTGTTTTTT
many	TRBV6-6	TRBD2	TRBJ2-1	CASSTGGPSYNEQFF	TGTGCCAGCAGTACGGGGGGGCCCTCCTACAATGAGCAGTTCTTC
NA	TRBV5-1	TRBD1	TRBJ1-3	CASRAGTGAGNTIYF	TGCGCCAGCAGGGCTGGGACAGGGGCTGGAAACACCATATATTTT
once	TRBV6-2/TRBV6-3	NA	TRBJ2-2	CASTDLTGELFF	TGTGCCAGCACCGACTTGACCGGGGAGCTGTTTTTT
few	TRBV2	NA	TRBJ2-3	CASSTNPSGSSTDTQYF	TGTGCCAGCAGTACAAACCCGAGCGGGTCTAGCACAGATACGCAGTATTTT
NA	TRBV12-3/TRBV12-4	NA	TRBJ2-2	CASTLGSGTGELFF	TGTGCCAGCACGCTGGGGTCCGGCACCGGGGAGCTGTTTTTT
NA	TRBV27	NA	TRBJ2-1	CASSLTQGYNEQFF	TGTGCCAGCAGCTTAACACAGGGCTACAATGAGCAGTTCTTC
few	TRBV20-1	TRBD1	TRBJ1-1	CSAQPVRDRGLEAFF	TGCAGTGCTCAACCTGTCCGGGACAGGGGGCTAGAAGCTTTCTTT
NA	TRBV20-1	NA	TRBJ2-1	CSANPPSSYNEQFF	TGCAGTGCCAACCCCCCTAGCTCCTACAATGAGCAGTTCTTC
few	TRBV20-1	NA	TRBJ2-3	CSARVGVTDTQYF	TGCAGTGCTAGAGTGGGGGTAACAGATACGCAGTATTTT
many	TRBV7-7	NA	TRBJ1-4	CASSLPKFSLDEKLFF	TGTGCCAGCAGCTTACCAAAGTTTTCACTGGATGAAAAACTGTTTTTT
NA	TRBV12-3/TRBV12-4	TRBD1	TRBJ1-1	CASSLGGGQGDTEAFF	TGTGCCAGCAGTTTGGGGGGAGGACAGGGGGACACTGAAGCTTTCTTT
NA	TRBV6-6	TRBD2	TRBJ2-1	CASSYSTAGGYDEQFF	TGTGCCAGCAGTTACTCGACGGCGGGGGGATACGATGAGCAGTTCTTC
NA	TRBV4-1	NA	TRBJ2-3	CASSQGEGGYTQYF	TGCGCCAGCAGCCAAGGCGAAGGGGGGTATACGCAGTATTTT
NA	TRBV12-3/TRBV12-4	TRBD1	TRBJ2-5	CASRSTGSGWETQYF	TGTGCCAGCAGGTCGACAGGGAGTGGGTGGGAGACCCAGTACTTC
NA	TRBV25-1	TRBD2	TRBJ2-7	CASSPRTSGILEQYF	TGTGCCAGCAGTCCCCGGACTAGCGGTATCTTGGAGCAGTACTTC
NA	TRBV6-2/TRBV6-3	TRBD2	TRBJ2-5	CASSPLAGGPQETQYF	TGTGCCAGCAGCCCCCTGGCGGGGGGTCCCCAAGAGACCCAGTACTTC
NA	TRBV25-1	NA	TRBJ1-2	CASRRTLGPPWGYTF	TGTGCCAGCAGGAGGACATTGGGCCCTCCATGGGGCTACACCTTC
NA	TRBV4-1	TRBD1	TRBJ2-7	CASSLGTGVHEQYF	TGCGCCAGCAGCCTCGGGACAGGGGTCCACGAGCAGTACTTC
many	TRBV4-1	NA	TRBJ1-1	CASSPKMTTEAFF	TGCGCCAGCAGCCCGAAAATGACCACTGAAGCTTTCTTT
NA	TRBV20-1	NA	TRBJ2-5	CSAKDYSTIQYF	TGCAGTGCCAAGGACTATTCAACGATCCAGTACTTC
NA	TRBV5-4	NA	TRBJ2-1	CASWDKSSYNEQFF	TGTGCCAGTTGGGACAAAAGCTCCTACAATGAGCAGTTCTTC